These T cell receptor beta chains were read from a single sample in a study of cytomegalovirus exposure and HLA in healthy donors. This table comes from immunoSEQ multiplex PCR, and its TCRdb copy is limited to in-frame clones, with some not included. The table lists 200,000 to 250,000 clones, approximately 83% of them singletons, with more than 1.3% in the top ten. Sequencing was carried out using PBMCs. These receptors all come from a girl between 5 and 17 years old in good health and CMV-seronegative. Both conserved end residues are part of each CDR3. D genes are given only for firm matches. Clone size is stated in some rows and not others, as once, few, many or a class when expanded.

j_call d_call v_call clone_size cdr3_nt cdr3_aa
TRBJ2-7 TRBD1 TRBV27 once TGTGCCAGCAGTTTATCGGGACAGGGCGGATACGAGCAGTACTTC CASSLSGQGGYEQYF
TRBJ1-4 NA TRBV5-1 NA TGCGCCAGCAGCCAGGACAGTTTGGAAAAACTGTTTTTT CASSQDSLEKLFF
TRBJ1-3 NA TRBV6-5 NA TGTGCCAGCAGTGCCGAGGCTTACTCTGGAAACACCATATATTTT CASSAEAYSGNTIYF
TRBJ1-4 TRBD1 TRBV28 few TGTGCCAGCAGTTTACAGGGGGTTAGCAATGAAAAACTGTTTTTT CASSLQGVSNEKLFF
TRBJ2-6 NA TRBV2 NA TGTGCCAGCAGTATTACTTTGGTTAGGATGCGGGTTCCTGGGGCCAACGTCCTGACTTTC CASSITLVRMRVPGANVLTF
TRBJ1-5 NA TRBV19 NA TGTGCCAGTAGTATGGGGAGGTCCAATCAGCCCCAGCATTTT CASSMGRSNQPQHF
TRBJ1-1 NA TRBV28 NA TGTGCCAGCAGCCCCGCTGACATATCGAACACTGAAGCTTTCTTT CASSPADISNTEAFF
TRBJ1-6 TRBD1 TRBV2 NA TGTGCCAGCAGTGGGGACAGCCCCGGGGGGGGACCCCTCCACTTT CASSGDSPGGGPLHF
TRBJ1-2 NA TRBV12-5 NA TGTGCTAGTGGTTTTAGTGTATACAGGGTAGTTGACTATGGCTACACCTTC CASGFSVYRVVDYGYTF
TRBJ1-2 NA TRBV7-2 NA TGTGCCAGCAGCTTAGCCGGAGGAGCGCGCGGGTACACCTTC CASSLAGGARGYTF
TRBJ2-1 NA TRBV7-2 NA TGTGCCAGCAGCTTGGGCCCCCGGGAGCAGTTCTTC CASSLGPREQFF
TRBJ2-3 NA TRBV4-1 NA TGCGCCAGCAGCCTGCGCATTGGAGGCACAGATACGCAGTATTTT CASSLRIGGTDTQYF
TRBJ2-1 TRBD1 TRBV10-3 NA TGTGCCATCAGTGAGAAGGACAGGGGTTTTTCCAATGAGCAGTTCTTC CAISEKDRGFSNEQFF
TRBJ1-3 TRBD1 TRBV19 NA TGTGCCAGTAGACCCGACAGGGCGGGAAACACCATATATTTT CASRPDRAGNTIYF
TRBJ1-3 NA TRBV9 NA TGTGCCAGCAGCGCCTCCCTGGACAGAAACACCATATATTTT CASSASLDRNTIYF
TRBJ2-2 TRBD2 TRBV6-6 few TGTGCCAGCACCCGGGAGGGGAGGACAGACACCGGGGAGCTGTTTTTT CASTREGRTDTGELFF
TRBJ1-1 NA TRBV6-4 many TGTGCCAGCAGTGACGGCACCGGGAAGAGTGAAGCTTTCTTT CASSDGTGKSEAFF
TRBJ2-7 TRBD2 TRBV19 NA TGTGACGAAGTGCGGGAGTGCGTCCACGAGCAGTACTTC CDEVRECVHEQYF
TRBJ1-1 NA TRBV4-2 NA TGTGCCAGCAGCCAAGATCGGAGGGACACTGAAGCTTTCTTT CASSQDRRDTEAFF
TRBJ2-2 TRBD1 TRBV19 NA TGTGCCAGTAAGAAGGGGGCGGAAACCGGGGAGCTGTTTTTT CASKKGAETGELFF
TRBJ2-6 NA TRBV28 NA TGTGCCAGCAGTCATAGTGGGGCCAACGTCCTGACTTTC CASSHSGANVLTF
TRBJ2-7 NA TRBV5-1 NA TGCGCCAGCAGCTTGTTTCCGGGGGTGGACGAGCAGTACTTC CASSLFPGVDEQYF
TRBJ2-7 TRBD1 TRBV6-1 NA TGTGCCAGCAGTGCCTGGGACAGCGTTACGTCTAACGAGCAGTACTTC CASSAWDSVTSNEQYF
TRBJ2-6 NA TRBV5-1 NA TGCGCCAGCAGCTTGGTCAGCCAGGGGTCTGGGGCCAACGTCCTGACTTTC CASSLVSQGSGANVLTF
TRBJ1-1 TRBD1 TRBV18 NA TGTGCCAGCTCCCTGACAGGGCGAACTGAAGCTTTCTTT CASSLTGRTEAFF
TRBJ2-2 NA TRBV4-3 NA TGCGCCAGCAGCCAAGATTCGGGGGGCGATTCTCACACCGGGGAGCTGTTTTTT CASSQDSGGDSHTGELFF
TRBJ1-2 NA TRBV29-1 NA TGCAGCGTTGAAGATGTTCCGGGAGGTGACTATGGCTACACCTTC CSVEDVPGGDYGYTF
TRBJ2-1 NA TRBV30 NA TGTGCCTGGACTCTACTTAATGAGCAGTTCTTC CAWTLLNEQFF
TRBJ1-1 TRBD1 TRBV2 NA TGTGCCAGCTCTCAATTCCGGGACAGGGGGCGGAACACTGAAGCTTTCTTT CASSQFRDRGRNTEAFF
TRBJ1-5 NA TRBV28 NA TGTGCCAGCAGTGACCACAGGTATCATCAGCCCCAGCATTTT CASSDHRYHQPQHF
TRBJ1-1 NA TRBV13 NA TGTGCCAGCAGCTTAGTGGGCAGCACCATTGGGGCAACTGAAGCTTTCTTT CASSLVGSTIGATEAFF
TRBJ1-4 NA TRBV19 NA TGTGCCAGTAGTTATAGTTTGGGGCGGACTAATGAAAAACTGTTTTTT CASSYSLGRTNEKLFF
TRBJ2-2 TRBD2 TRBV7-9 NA TGTTCCAGCAGCTTACCACTAGCGGATAACACCGGGGAGCTGTTTTTT CSSSLPLADNTGELFF
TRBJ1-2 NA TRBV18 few TGTGCCAGCTCACCTCCCTCAGGTATCCATGGCTACACCTTC CASSPPSGIHGYTF
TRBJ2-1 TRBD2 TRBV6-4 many TGTGCCAGCAGTGACTCGACTAGCGGGGGTGATGAGCAGTTCTTC CASSDSTSGGDEQFF
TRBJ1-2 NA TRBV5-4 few TGTGCCAGCAGCACCCAGGACACTAACTATGGCTACACCTTC CASSTQDTNYGYTF
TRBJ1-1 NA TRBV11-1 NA TGTGCCAGCAGCTTAAACCGCGGCTGGATGAACACTGAAGCTTTCTTT CASSLNRGWMNTEAFF
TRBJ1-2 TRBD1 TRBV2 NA TGTGCCACCATGACAGGGTCTAACTATGGCTACACCTTC CATMTGSNYGYTF
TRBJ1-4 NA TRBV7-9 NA TGTTCCAGCAGGGATAACAGGGAGACTAATGAAAAACTGTTTTTT CSSRDNRETNEKLFF
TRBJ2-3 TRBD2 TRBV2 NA TGTGCCAGCAGTGATGCTGGCGGGAGTGCCGCAGATACGCAGTATTTT CASSDAGGSAADTQYF
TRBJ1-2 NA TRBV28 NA TGTGCCAGCAGTCTCCGCGCGGGCGTTTATGGCTACACCTTC CASSLRAGVYGYTF
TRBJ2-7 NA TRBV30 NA TGTGCCTGGAGTACCCCAGGGAGGCAGCCTCACTACGAGCAGTACTTC CAWSTPGRQPHYEQYF
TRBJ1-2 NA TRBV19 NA TGTGCCAGTAGTAGGACAGCCTTCTATGGCTACACCTTC CASSRTAFYGYTF
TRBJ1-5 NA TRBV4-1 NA TGCGCCAGCAGCCAAGATCAGATTGCTCAGCCCCAGCATTTT CASSQDQIAQPQHF
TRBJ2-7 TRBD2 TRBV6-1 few TGTGCCAGCAGTCTAGCGGGGTCCTACGAGCAGTACTTC CASSLAGSYEQYF
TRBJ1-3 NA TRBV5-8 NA TGTGCCAGCAGCGAATCGGTCGCGACACCTAAGGGAAACACCATATATTTT CASSESVATPKGNTIYF
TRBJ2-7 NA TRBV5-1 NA TGCGCCAGCAGCCCGGGACAATACTACGAGCAGTACTTC CASSPGQYYEQYF
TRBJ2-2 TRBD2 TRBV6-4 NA TGTGCCAGCAGTCCTAGCGGGGACACCGGGGAGCTGTTTTTT CASSPSGDTGELFF
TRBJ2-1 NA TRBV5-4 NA TGTGCCAGCAGCTTAGAGGCGGGCAAAAATGAGCAGTTCTTC CASSLEAGKNEQFF
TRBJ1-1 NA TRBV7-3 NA TGTGCCAGCAGCTTTATGGGGAGAACTGAAGCTTTCTTT CASSFMGRTEAFF
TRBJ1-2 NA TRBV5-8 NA TGTGCCAGCAGCTTCGTCTACACCTTC CASSFVYTF
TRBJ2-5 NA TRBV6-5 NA TGTGCCAGCCGGCGCCAACCGGGTACAGAGACCCAGTACTTC CASRRQPGTETQYF
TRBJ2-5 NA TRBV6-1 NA TGTGCCAGCGGGCAGGCCCAAGAGACCCAGTACTTC CASGQAQETQYF
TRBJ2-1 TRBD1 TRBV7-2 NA TGTGCCAGCAGCCCGGGGACAGAGAAAAAGTTCTTC CASSPGTEKKFF
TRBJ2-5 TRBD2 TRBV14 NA TGTGCCAGCAGACTAGCGGGAGGGGGACAAGAGACCCAGTACTTC CASRLAGGGQETQYF
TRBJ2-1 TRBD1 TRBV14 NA TGTGCCAGCAGCTTAGACAGGGGTCGGGATGAGCAGTTCTTC CASSLDRGRDEQFF
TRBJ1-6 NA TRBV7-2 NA TGTGCCAGCAGGCTGAGGCAGATGGACTCCTATAATTCACCCCTCCACTTT CASRLRQMDSYNSPLHF